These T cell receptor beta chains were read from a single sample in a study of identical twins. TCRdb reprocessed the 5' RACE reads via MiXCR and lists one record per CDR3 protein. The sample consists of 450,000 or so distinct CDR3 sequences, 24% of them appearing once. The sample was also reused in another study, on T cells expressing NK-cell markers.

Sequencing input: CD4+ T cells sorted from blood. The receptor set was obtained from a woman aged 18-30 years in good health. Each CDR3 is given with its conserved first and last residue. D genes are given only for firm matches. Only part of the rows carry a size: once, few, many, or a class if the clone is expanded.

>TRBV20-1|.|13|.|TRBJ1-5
CSARTGFNQHQHF
TGCAGTGCTAGAACAGGGTTCAATCAGCACCAGCATTTT
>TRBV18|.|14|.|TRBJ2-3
CASSPLGTTDTQYF
TGTGCCAGCTCACCATTGGGCACCACAGATACGCAGTATTTT
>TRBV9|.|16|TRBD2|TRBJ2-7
CASSAGGLAASYEQYF
TGTGCCAGCAGCGCAGGTGGGCTAGCGGCCTCCTACGAGCAGTACTTC
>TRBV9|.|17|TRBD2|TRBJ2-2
CASSVRGGTSILGELFF
TGTGCCAGCAGCGTTCGGGGGGGGACTAGCATTCTCGGGGAGCTGTTTTTT
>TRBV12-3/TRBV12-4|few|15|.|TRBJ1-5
CASSFESGDNQPQHF
TGTGCCAGCAGTTTTGAGAGCGGGGACAATCAGCCCCAGCATTTT
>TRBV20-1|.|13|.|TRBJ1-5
CSARDGRVQPQHF
TGCAGTGCTAGAGATGGAAGGGTTCAGCCCCAGCATTTT
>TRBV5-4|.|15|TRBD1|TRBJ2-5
CASSSRDRGGETQYF
TGTGCCAGCAGCTCCCGGGACAGGGGTGGAGAGACCCAGTACTTC
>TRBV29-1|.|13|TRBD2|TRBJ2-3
CSANGLAGDTQYF
TGCAGCGCCAATGGACTAGCTGGAGATACGCAGTATTTT
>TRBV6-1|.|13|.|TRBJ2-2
CASSDRLGGELFF
TGTGCCAGCAGTGACCGGTTAGGCGGGGAGCTGTTTTTT
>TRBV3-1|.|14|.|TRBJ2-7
CASSPAWASEEQYF
TGTGCCAGCAGCCCCGCGTGGGCTAGCGAGGAGCAGTACTTC
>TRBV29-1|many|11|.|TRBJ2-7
CSVMSVYEQYF
TGCAGCGTAATGTCTGTCTACGAGCAGTACTTC
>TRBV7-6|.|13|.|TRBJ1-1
CASSLEVGRRAFF
TGTGCCAGCAGCTTAGAGGTAGGCCGGCGAGCTTTCTTT
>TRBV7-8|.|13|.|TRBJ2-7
CASSKGPPGKQYF
TGTGCCAGCAGCAAAGGACCACCAGGCAAGCAGTACTTC
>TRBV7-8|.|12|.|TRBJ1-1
CASSYIGTEAFF
TGTGCCAGCAGCTATATTGGGACTGAAGCTTTCTTT
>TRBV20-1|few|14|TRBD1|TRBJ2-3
CSARVRGRTDTQYF
TGCAGTGCTAGAGTCAGGGGGCGCACAGATACGCAGTATTTT
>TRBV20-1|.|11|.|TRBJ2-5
CSARDPGTQYF
TGCAGTGCTAGAGATCCGGGGACCCAGTACTTC
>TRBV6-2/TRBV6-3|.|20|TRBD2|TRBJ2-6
CASSYTGRGLAGAGANVLTF
TGTGCCAGCAGTTACACAGGCCGCGGCTTAGCGGGAGCTGGGGCCAACGTCCTGACTTTC
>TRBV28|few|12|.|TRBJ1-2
CASRGTLAGYTF
TGTGCCAGCCGGGGGACCCTTGCTGGCTACACCTTC
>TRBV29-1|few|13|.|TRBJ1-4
CSVEVAGEEKLFF
TGCAGCGTTGAGGTGGCAGGGGAGGAAAAACTGTTTTTT
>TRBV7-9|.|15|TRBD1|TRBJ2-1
CASRHGQVGRSAQFF
TGTGCCAGCAGACATGGACAGGTTGGAAGGTCCGCGCAGTTCTTC
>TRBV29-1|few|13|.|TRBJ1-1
CSANGQLNTEAFF
TGCAGCGCCAATGGACAGCTTAACACTGAAGCTTTCTTT
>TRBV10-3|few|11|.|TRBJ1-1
CATRGYTEAFF
TGTGCCACCCGGGGGTACACTGAAGCTTTCTTT
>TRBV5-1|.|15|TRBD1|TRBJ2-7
CASSWIDRGDYEQYF
TGCGCCAGCAGCTGGATCGACAGGGGAGACTACGAGCAGTACTTC
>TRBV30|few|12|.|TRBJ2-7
CAWGDRAYEQYF
TGTGCCTGGGGGGACCGAGCCTACGAGCAGTACTTC
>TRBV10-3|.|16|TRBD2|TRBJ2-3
CAIRPGLAGFTDTQYF
TGTGCCATCAGGCCGGGACTAGCGGGATTCACAGATACGCAGTATTTT
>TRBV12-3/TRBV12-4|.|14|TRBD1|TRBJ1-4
CASSPGQAREKLFF
TGTGCCAGCAGTCCTGGACAGGCGCGCGAAAAACTGTTTTTT
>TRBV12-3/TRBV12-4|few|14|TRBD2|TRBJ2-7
CASSATSGVYEQYF
TGTGCCAGCAGTGCTACTAGCGGGGTATACGAGCAGTACTTC
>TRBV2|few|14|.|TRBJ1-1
CASRDARGNTEAFF
TGTGCCAGCAGAGACGCACGGGGGAACACTGAAGCTTTCTTT
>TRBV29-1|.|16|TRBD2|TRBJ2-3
CSARPGLILVPDTQYF
TGCAGCGCAAGACCGGGACTAATCTTAGTCCCAGATACGCAGTATTTT
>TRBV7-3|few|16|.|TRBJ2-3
CASSPGRGHHTDTQYF
TGTGCCAGCAGCCCCGGGCGGGGACACCACACAGATACGCAGTATTTT
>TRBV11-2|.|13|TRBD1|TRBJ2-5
CATGQGAEETQYF
TGTGCCACGGGGCAGGGGGCGGAGGAGACCCAGTACTTC
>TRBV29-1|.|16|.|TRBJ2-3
CSVEDTGTVSTDTQYF
TGCAGCGTTGAAGATACGGGAACAGTCTCCACAGATACGCAGTATTTT
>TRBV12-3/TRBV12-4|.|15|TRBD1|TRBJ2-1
CASSSDRLTYNEQFF
TGTGCCAGCAGTTCGGACAGGTTGACCTACAATGAGCAGTTCTTC
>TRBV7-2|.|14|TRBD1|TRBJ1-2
CASSQNRGPYGYTF
TGTGCCAGCAGCCAGAACAGGGGGCCCTATGGCTACACCTTC
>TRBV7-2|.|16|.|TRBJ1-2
CASSPQTGASNYGYTF
TGTGCCAGCAGCCCTCAGACAGGCGCCTCTAACTATGGCTACACCTTC
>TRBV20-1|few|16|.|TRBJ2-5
CSARDLRDLRSETQYF
TGCAGTGCTAGAGATCTACGGGACCTGAGGTCGGAGACCCAGTACTTC
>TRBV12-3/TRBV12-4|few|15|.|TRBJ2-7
CASSTTLDRYYEQYF
TGTGCCAGCAGTACGACCCTCGACAGATACTACGAGCAGTACTTC
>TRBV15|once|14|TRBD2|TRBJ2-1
CATSRAGGTYEQFF
TGTGCCACCAGCAGAGCGGGAGGGACGTATGAGCAGTTCTTC
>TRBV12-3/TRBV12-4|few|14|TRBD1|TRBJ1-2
CASSLGQVNYGYTF
TGTGCCAGCAGCCTCGGACAGGTGAACTATGGCTACACCTTC
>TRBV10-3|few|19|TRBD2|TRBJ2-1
CAISDTEGGRAIYYNEQFF
TGTGCCATCAGTGATACAGAGGGCGGGAGGGCGATTTATTACAATGAGCAGTTCTTC
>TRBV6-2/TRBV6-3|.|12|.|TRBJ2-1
CASTSTYNEQFF
TGTGCCAGCACCAGCACATACAATGAGCAGTTCTTC
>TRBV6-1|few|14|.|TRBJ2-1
CASSDMRSYNEQFF
TGTGCCAGCAGTGACATGCGGTCCTACAATGAGCAGTTCTTC
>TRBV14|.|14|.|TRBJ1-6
CASSQDRPAAPLHF
TGTGCCAGCAGCCAAGATCGGCCCGCGGCACCCCTCCACTTT
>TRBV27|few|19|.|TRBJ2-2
CASSLRAATRGQYTGELFF
TGTGCCAGCAGCCTCCGTGCCGCGACAAGGGGACAATACACCGGGGAGCTGTTTTTT
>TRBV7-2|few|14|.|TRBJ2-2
CASSLSPFTGELFF
TGTGCCAGCAGCTTATCCCCATTTACCGGGGAGCTGTTTTTT
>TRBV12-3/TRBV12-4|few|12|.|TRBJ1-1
CASTLVGTEAFF
TGTGCCAGCACCCTGGTTGGCACTGAAGCTTTCTTT
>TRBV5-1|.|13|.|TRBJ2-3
CASSFTGSDTQYF
TGCGCCAGCAGCTTCACAGGGTCGGATACGCAGTATTTT
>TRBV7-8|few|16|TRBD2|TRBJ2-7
CASSLRRLAGTYEQYF
TGTGCCAGCAGCTTGAGGAGGCTAGCGGGTACCTACGAGCAGTACTTC
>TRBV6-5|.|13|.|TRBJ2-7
CASLSPHSYEQYF
TGTGCCAGCCTCTCCCCGCACTCCTACGAGCAGTACTTC
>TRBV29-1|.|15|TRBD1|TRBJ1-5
CSVKQGAQGNQPQHF
TGCAGCGTAAAACAGGGGGCGCAGGGCAATCAGCCCCAGCATTTT
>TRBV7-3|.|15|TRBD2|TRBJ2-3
CASSPTSGGAYTQYF
TGTGCCAGCAGCCCGACTAGCGGGGGGGCTTATACGCAGTATTTT
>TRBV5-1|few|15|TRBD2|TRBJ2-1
CASSMAGGPYNEQFF
TGCGCCAGCAGTATGGCGGGAGGGCCCTACAATGAGCAGTTCTTC
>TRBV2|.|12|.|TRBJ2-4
CASTSAAGPQYF
TGTGCCAGCACCTCGGCCGCAGGCCCGCAGTACTTC